These 13 T cell receptor beta chains were sequenced from one sample in a study of T cells in Graves' hyperthyroidism and ophthalmopathy. Amplified regions were TCR beta CDR3 sequences from RNA transcripts. HTBI primers drove first-round RT-PCR of the TCR CDR3. Using its own MiXCR run on the multiplex PCR reads, TCRdb lists one record per CDR3 protein. This table has about 710,000 distinct CDR3 sequences, 16% appearing once. The specimen was blood. These receptors originate from a man aged 18 to 29 with Graves' hyperthyroidism.

This clonotype appeared many times. This chain connects TRBV27 to TRBJ2-7; D unresolved. CDR1 is MNHEY, CDR2 SMNVEV, per germline (reference sequence). CDR3 length: 15 amino acids. Trimming took off 2 bases at V and 0 bases at J, with 11 bases between the two ends. The CDR3 is CASSLAGPSSYEQYF. CDR3 coding DNA: TGTGCCAGCAGTTTAGCCGGTCCTAGCTCCTACGAGCAGTACTTC.

The chain carries TRBV19 and TRBJ2-7; the D is unclear. This CDR3 has 12 residues. Per germline, CDR1 LNHDA and CDR2 SQIVND (reference sequence). Trimming took off 5 bases at V and 5 bases at J, with 10 bases between the two ends. CDR3 coding DNA: TGTGCCAGTAGTCTCTGGCCCAACGAGCAGTACTTC. Translated, it gives CASSLWPNEQYF.

The J gene is TRBJ1-1, the V gene TRBV7-3, with D possibly matching TRBD1 (6 bases). Germline V gene lookup returns CDR1 SGHTA and CDR2 FQGTGA. The V end was cut by 4 bases, the J end by 4 bases, with 25 bases between. The CDR3 consists of 18 residues. The CDR3 coding sequence is TGTGCCAGCAGCTCAAATGGGGGCCTCCCGGCGAGCAGCACTGAAGCTTTCTTT. Encoded protein: CASSSNGGLPASSTEAFF.

With respect to this clonotype: This clone may be a read error of a much larger clone one base away. This rearrangement joins TRBV29-1 to TRBJ2-7; D might be TRBD1 or TRBD2, each matching 6 bases. Germline CDR1 SQVTM, CDR2 ANQGSEA. V gave up 4 bases and J gave up 0 bases, with 13 bases separating them. The CDR3 is made up of 14 amino acids. In DNA, the CDR3 is TGCAGCGTTGTCGGCGGGACAAGCTCCTACGAGCAGTACTTC. This codes for CSVVGGTSSYEQYF.

This clonotype was counted many times. This chain connects TRBV2 to TRBJ2-1; TRBD2 agrees at 10 bases. The J segment lost 8 bases and the V segment lost 5 bases, leaving 9 bases of the junction unmatched. Germline values: CDR1 SNHLY, CDR2 FYNNEI. The CDR3 spans 15 residues. CDR3 nucleotide sequence: TGTGCCAGCAGTAACCCCCTTCTAGCGGGAGATGAGCAGTTCTTC. Translated, it gives CASSNPLLAGDEQFF.

V usage is TRBV6-2 or TRBV6-3 and J usage is TRBJ2-1; D possibly corresponds to TRBD2 (6 bases). The CDR3 is made up of 13 amino acids. The V end was cut by 7 bases, the J end by 3 bases, with 10 bases between. Per germline, CDR1 MNHEY and CDR2 SVGEGT. CDR3 sequence: CASTASDYNEQFF. The CDR3 nucleotides are TGTGCCAGCACGGCTAGCGACTACAATGAGCAGTTCTTC.

The CDR3 coding sequence is TGCGCCAGCAGAGAATTAGCGGGCCCAAACTACGAGCAGTACTTC. Amino acids: CASRELAGPNYEQYF. The genes are TRBV5-1 and TRBJ2-7; TRBD2 aligns across 7 bases. The CDR3 has 15 amino acids. V shed 5 bases and J 3 bases; nucleotides not matched to a gene: 11. The V gene's germline CDR1 is SGHRS and CDR2 YFSETQ.

This clonotype was found a few times. The chain links TRBV6-1 to TRBJ1-3; 7 positions match TRBD1. The CDR3 runs to 14 residues. Germline V gives CDR1 MNHNS, CDR2 SASEGT. V trimming: 8 bases; J trimming: 5 bases; junction bases outside the gene matches: 9. This CDR3 reads CASGKGTDRNTIYF. In DNA form, the CDR3 reads TGTGCCAGCGGAAAAGGGACAGACCGAAACACCATATATTTT.

Turning to this clonotype: A much bigger clone sits one base away, suggesting this may be a read error. The CDR3 loop reads CSAGKNPTSGGAQYF. In DNA, the CDR3 is TGCAGTGCTGGCAAAAACCCGACTAGCGGGGGAGCTCAGTACTTC. The chain is built from TRBV20-1 and TRBJ2-5, with 12 bases fitting TRBD2. Germline V gives CDR1 DFQATT, CDR2 SNEGSKA (reference sequence). The CDR3 contains 15 residues. After removal of 5 bases from V and 11 bases from J, the junction contained 15 bases not matched to a gene.

J is TRBJ2-5 and V is TRBV7-9; 12 bases are a match to TRBD2. The CDR3 is made up of 15 amino acids. J was trimmed by 2 bases and V by 8 bases; bases with no gene match: 6. From germline, CDR1 is SEHNR and CDR2 FQNEAQ (reference sequence). CDR3 loop: CASGGGLAGQETQYF. The CDR3 DNA sequence: TGTGCCAGCGGGGGGGGACTAGCGGGTCAAGAGACCCAGTACTTC. Full variable domain (outside the CDR3, taken from reference TRBV7-9 and TRBJ2-5): DTGVSQNPRHKITKRGQNVTFRCDPISEHNRLYWYRQTLGQGPEFLTYFQNEAQLEKSRLLSDRFSAERPKGSFSTLEIQRTEQGDSAMYLCASGGGLAGQETQYFGPGTRLLVL.

This clonotype was detected many times. The DNA of the CDR3 is TGTGCCAGCATGGAGGACGGGGACTACAATGAGCAGTTCTTC. Amino acids: CASMEDGDYNEQFF. The J gene is TRBJ2-1, the V gene TRBV2, with D perhaps TRBD2 (5 bases). Germline V gene data show CDR1 as SNHLY and CDR2 as FYNNEI. There are 14 residues in the CDR3. V dropped 7 bases and J dropped 3 bases, with 13 bases sitting between them.

The chain carries TRBV28 and TRBJ1-3; no definite D call. V shed 2 bases and J shed 0 bases, with 11 bases lying between them. Germline assignment: CDR1 MDHEN and CDR2 SYDVKM. The length of the CDR3 is 16 residues. This CDR3 is CASSLRTPSSGNTIYF. Here the CDR3 DNA reads TGTGCCAGCAGTTTAAGGACGCCCAGCTCTGGAAACACCATATATTTT.

This clonotype was counted once. The chain joins TRBV29-1 to TRBJ1-2; D is perhaps TRBD1 (5 bases). The CDR3 is 15 residues long. Germline V lookup: CDR1 SQVTM, CDR2 ANQGSEA. Trimming left V 7 bases short and J 1 base short, with 19 bases between. The chain's CDR3 is CSATVPTAFNYGYTF. The DNA for the CDR3 is TGCAGCGCTACCGTTCCGACAGCTTTTAACTATGGCTACACCTTC.